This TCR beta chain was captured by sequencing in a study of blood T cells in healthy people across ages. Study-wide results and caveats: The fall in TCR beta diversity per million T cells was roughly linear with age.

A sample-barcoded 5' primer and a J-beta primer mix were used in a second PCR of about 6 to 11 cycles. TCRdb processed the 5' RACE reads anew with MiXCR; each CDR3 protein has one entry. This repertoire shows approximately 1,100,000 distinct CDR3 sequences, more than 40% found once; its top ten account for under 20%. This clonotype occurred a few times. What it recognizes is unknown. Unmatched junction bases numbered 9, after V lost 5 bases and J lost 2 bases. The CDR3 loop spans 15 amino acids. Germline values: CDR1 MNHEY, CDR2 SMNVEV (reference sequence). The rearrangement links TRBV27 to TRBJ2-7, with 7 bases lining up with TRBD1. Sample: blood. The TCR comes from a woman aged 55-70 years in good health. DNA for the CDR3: TGTGCCAGCAGTAAACAGGGGATTTCGGCCTACGAGCAGTACTTC. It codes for CASSKQGISAYEQYF.